The rows below give T cell receptor beta chains drawn from one sample of a study of STAT5B mutations in CD4+ large granular lymphocyte leukemia. Produced via immunoSEQ multiplex PCR; TCRdb's table is partial and in-frame only. This table has about 4,100 clones, over 60% appearing once. Sequenced sample: PBMCs. The receptors originated from a man between 65 and 85 years old with CD4+ T-cell large granular lymphocyte leukemia. Each CDR3 is given with its conserved first and last residue. D genes are given only for firm matches. The size entry is marked missing in some rows and otherwise reads once, few, many or a size class.

d_call j_call clone_size v_call cdr3_aa cdr3_nt
TRBD1 TRBJ1-1 . TRBV7-9 CASRTGVTEAFF TGTGCCAGCAGGACAGGGGTTACTGAAGCTTTCTTT
. TRBJ2-1 . TRBV29-1 CSVESARHNEQFF TGCAGCGTTGAATCGGCCAGACACAATGAGCAGTTCTTC
TRBD1 TRBJ2-2 . TRBV5-6 CASSITGTGASGGELFF TGTGCCAGCAGCATAACCGGGACAGGGGCCTCAGGCGGGGAGCTGTTTTTT
. TRBJ1-1 . TRBV4-3 CASSQDGLDTEAFF TGCGCCAGCAGCCAAGATGGGTTGGACACTGAAGCTTTCTTT
. TRBJ2-5 few TRBV4-1 CASSQVDSTQETQYF TGCGCCAGCAGCCAAGTGGACAGCACCCAAGAGACCCAGTACTTC
. TRBJ2-6 . TRBV7-3 CASSSRPQSRANVLTF TGTGCCAGCAGCAGTAGGCCACAAAGTCGGGCCAACGTCCTGACTTTC
. TRBJ2-7 . TRBV4-1 CASSQDLDSQKGGQF TGCGCCAGCAGCCAAGATCTCGACAGCCAAAAAGGCGGCCAATTC
. TRBJ2-2 . TRBV10-3 CAISAGDRPNTGELFF TGTGCCATCAGTGCGGGAGACAGGCCGAACACCGGGGAGCTGTTTTTT
. TRBJ1-2 . TRBV6-5 CASSYSGGWDGYTF TGTGCCAGCAGTTACTCGGGGGGATGGGATGGCTACACCTTC
TRBD1 TRBJ2-5 . TRBV27 CASSFQGAQETQYF TGTGCCAGCAGTTTCCAGGGGGCCCAAGAGACCCAGTACTTC
. TRBJ2-7 once TRBV7-6 CASSFSGEQYF TGTGCCAGCAGCTTTAGTGGGGAGCAGTACTTC
TRBD1 TRBJ1-5 few TRBV4-1 CASSQGTGLQPQHF TGCGCCAGCAGCCAAGGGACAGGCCTTCAGCCCCAGCATTTT
. TRBJ1-1 . TRBV19 CASSTGAKSSLNTEAFF TGTGCCAGTAGTACAGGGGCCAAGTCCTCGCTGAACACTGAAGCTTTCTTT
TRBD2 TRBJ2-1 . TRBV7-2 CASSWTSESSYNEQFF TGTGCCAGCAGCTGGACTAGCGAGAGCTCCTACAATGAGCAGTTCTTC
. TRBJ1-1 few TRBV19 CASSISRETHTEAFF TGTGCCAGTAGTATATCGCGAGAGACCCACACTGAAGCTTTCTTT
. TRBJ1-4 . TRBV4-1 CASSQGPIVPNEKLFF TGCGCCAGCAGCCAAGGGCCCATAGTGCCGAATGAAAAACTGTTTTTT
. TRBJ2-5 . TRBV7-8 CASSLTPGETQYF TGTGCCAGCAGCTTAACCCCCGGGGAGACCCAGTACTTC
. TRBJ2-1 . TRBV7-3 CASSPGGLNEQFF TGTGCCAGCAGCCCAGGAGGTCTCAATGAGCAGTTCTTC
. TRBJ2-3 . TRBV4-1 CASSHPERVLSDLTDTQYF TGCGCCAGCAGCCACCCGGAGCGCGTTCTTAGCGACCTCACAGATACGCAGTATTTT
. TRBJ2-3 . TRBV30 CAWIPGLEETDTQYF TGTGCCTGGATTCCGGGACTGGAGGAAACAGATACGCAGTATTTT
. TRBJ1-5 . TRBV15 CATSRASNTGSGNQPQHF TGTGCCACCAGCAGAGCATCCAACACAGGGTCGGGCAATCAGCCCCAGCATTTT
TRBD2 TRBJ2-1 . TRBV27 CASRASGKNNEQFF TGTGCCAGCCGCGCAAGCGGGAAAAACAATGAGCAGTTCTTC
. TRBJ2-5 few TRBV9 CASSVEDVIPETQYF TGTGCCAGCAGCGTAGAGGACGTCATTCCAGAGACCCAGTACTTC